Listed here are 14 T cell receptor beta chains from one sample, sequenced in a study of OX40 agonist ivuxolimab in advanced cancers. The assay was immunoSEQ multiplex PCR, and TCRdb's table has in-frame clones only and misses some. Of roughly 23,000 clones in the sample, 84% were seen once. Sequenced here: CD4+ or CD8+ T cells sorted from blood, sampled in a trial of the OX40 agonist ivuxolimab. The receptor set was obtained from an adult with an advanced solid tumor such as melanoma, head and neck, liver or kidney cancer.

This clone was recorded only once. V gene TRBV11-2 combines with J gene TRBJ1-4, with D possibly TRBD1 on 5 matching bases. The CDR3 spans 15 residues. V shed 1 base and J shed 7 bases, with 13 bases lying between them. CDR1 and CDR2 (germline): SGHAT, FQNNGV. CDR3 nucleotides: TGTGCCAGCAGCTTAGTACGGGACTGGCCTGAAAAACTGTTTTTT. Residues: CASSLVRDWPEKLFF.

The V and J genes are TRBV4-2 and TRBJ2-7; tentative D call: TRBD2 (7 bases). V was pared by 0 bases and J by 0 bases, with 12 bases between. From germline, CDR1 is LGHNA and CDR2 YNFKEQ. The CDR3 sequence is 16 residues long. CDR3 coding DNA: TGTGCCAGCAGCCAAGAGGGGGGGCTCCTCTCCTACGAGCAGTACTTC. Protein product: CASSQEGGLLSYEQYF.

CDR3 amino acids: CASSLGALTYEKLFF. The CDR3 DNA sequence: TGTGCCAGCAGCTTAGGGGCGCTTACCTATGAAAAACTGTTTTTT. The chain joins TRBV11-1 to TRBJ1-4, with D unresolved. The CDR3 is made up of 15 amino acids. The germline V and J ends were trimmed by 1 base and 6 bases, with 12 bases remaining between them. Germline CDR1 is SGHAT and CDR2 is FQDESV (reference sequence).

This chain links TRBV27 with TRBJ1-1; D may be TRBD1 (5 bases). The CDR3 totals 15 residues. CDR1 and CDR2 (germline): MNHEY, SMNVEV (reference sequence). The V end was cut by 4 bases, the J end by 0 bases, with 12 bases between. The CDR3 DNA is TGTGCCAGCAGTTATAAGGGGAGGATGAACACTGAAGCTTTCTTT. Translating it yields CASSYKGRMNTEAFF.

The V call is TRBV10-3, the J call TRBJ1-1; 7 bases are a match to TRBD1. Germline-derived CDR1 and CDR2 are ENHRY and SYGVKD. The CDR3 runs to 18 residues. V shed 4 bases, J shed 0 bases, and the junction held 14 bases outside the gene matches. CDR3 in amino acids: CAISAITGVLGVNTEAFF. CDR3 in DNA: TGTGCCATCAGTGCCATTACAGGGGTATTGGGGGTGAACACTGAAGCTTTCTTT.

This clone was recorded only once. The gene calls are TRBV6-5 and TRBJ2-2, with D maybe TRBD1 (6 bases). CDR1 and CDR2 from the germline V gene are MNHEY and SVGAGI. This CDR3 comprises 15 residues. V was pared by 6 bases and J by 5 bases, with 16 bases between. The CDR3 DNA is TGTGCCAGCAGGACAGGACAGACCCTAACCGGGGAGCTGTTTTTT. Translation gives CASRTGQTLTGELFF.

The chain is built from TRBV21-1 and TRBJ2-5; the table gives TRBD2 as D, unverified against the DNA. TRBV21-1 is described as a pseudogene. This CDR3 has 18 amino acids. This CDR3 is CASSKALDRQGSQETQYF. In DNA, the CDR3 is TGTGCCAGCAGCAAAGCCCTGGACCGTCAAGGGAGCCAAGAGACCCAGTACTTC.

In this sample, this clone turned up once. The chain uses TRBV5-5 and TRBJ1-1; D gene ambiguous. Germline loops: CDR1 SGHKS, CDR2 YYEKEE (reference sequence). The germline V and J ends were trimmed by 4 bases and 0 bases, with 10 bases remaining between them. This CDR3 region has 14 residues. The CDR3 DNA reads TGTGCCAGCAGCCTGGTGGGTATGAACACTGAAGCTTTCTTT. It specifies CASSLVGMNTEAFF.

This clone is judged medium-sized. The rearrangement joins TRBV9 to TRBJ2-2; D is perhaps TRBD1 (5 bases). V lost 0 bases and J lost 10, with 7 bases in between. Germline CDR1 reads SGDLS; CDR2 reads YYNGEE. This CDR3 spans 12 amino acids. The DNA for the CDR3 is TGTGCCAGCAGCGTAGTAGGGGAGGAGCTGTTTTTT. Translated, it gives CASSVVGEELFF.

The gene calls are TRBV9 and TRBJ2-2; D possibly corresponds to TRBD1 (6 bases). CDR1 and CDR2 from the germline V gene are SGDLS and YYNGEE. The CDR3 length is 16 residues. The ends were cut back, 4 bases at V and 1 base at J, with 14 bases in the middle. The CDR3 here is CASSLHRVRNTGELFF. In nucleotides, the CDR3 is TGTGCCAGCAGCCTCCACAGGGTACGGAACACCGGGGAGCTGTTTTTT.

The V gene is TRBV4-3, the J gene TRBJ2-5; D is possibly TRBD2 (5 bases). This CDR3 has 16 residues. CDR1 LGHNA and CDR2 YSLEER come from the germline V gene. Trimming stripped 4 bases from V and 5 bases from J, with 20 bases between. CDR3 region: CASSPTFMGESETQYF. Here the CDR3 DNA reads TGCGCCAGCAGCCCTACCTTTATGGGAGAGAGTGAGACCCAGTACTTC.

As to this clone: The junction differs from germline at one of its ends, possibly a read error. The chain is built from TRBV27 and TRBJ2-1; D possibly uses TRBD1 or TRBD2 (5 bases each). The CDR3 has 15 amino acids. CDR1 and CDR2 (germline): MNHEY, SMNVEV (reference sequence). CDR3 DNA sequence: TGTGCGAGCAGAATTGGGACCGAAGGCTACAATGAGCAGTTCTTC. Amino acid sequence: CASRIGTEGYNEQFF.

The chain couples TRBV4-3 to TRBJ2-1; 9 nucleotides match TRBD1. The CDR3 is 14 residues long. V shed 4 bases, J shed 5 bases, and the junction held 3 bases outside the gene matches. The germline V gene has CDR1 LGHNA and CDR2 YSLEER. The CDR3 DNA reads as TGCGCCAGCAGCCCCAGGACAGGGGACAATGAGCAGTTCTTC. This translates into CASSPRTGDNEQFF.

In DNA, the CDR3 is TGCAGCGTCGATCCCGGGACAGACACCTACGAGCAGTACTTC. It codes for CSVDPGTDTYEQYF. This chain connects TRBV29-1 to TRBJ2-7; TRBD1 matches 7 bases. V was clipped by 6 bases and J by 2 bases; unmatched bases: 10. The CDR3 consists of 14 residues. CDR1 SQVTM and CDR2 ANQGSEA come from the germline V gene.